This entry is about one TCR beta chain. CDR3 length: 17 amino acids. The germline V gene encodes CDR1 SGHTS and CDR2 YDEGEE. V lost 4 bases and J lost 0; bases outside the gene matches: 7. Clones were sequenced by immunoSEQ multiplex PCR, and TCRdb holds only the in-frame ones, with some missing. In the table there are a few hundred thousand clones, roughly 84% of which are singletons. The sample originates from a study of blood T cell repertoires in COVID-19. Across the study: The United States, Italy and Spain provided the acute and convalescent COVID-19 samples.

Sequencing was performed on peripheral blood. The genes are TRBV5-8 and TRBJ1-6; 7 nucleotides match TRBD1. The sequence derives from a person aged 65 to 85 with COVID-19, enrolled during active disease. CDR3 in DNA: TGTGCCAGCAGCCGGGGACAGCTCAGCTCCTATAATTCACCCCTCCACTTT. As protein: CASSRGQLSSYNSPLHF.